Sequencing of this T cell receptor (beta chain) was carried out in a study of shared clonotypes between healthy human individuals. Broader study findings: An effect of sequencing depth on clonotype sharing among donors was expected.

At the deep level, the assay was run. In the sorted-subset replicate PCRs, 150 to 200 ng DNA, roughly 29,000 T cell genomes, was used. Using immunoSEQ multiplex PCR, the repertoire was profiled, and TCRdb retains in-frame clones only, with some absent. The sample includes about 1 million clones, about 77% of them seen just once. This clone was picked up one time. The antigen is unknown. Source material: memory CD4+ T cells sorted from blood. Subset meaning: CD45RA-negative fraction. This receptor was taken from a man between 18 and 29 years old in good health.

CDR3 nucleotides: TGCGCCAGCAGCTTGGGTCAGTCCGACACAGATACGCAGTATTTT. Amino acids: CASSLGQSDTDTQYF. The V gene is TRBV5-1, the J gene TRBJ2-3; D uncertain. The CDR3 sequence is 15 residues long. From germline, CDR1 is SGHRS and CDR2 YFSETQ. V was trimmed by 0 bases and J by 2 bases, leaving 10 bases between them. Full variable domain (missing parts from reference TRBV5-1 and TRBJ2-3): KAGVTQTPRYLIKTRGQQVTLSCSPISGHRSVSWYQQTPGQGLQFLFEYFSETQRNKGNFPGRFSGRQFSNSRSEMNVSTLELGDSALYLCASSLGQSDTDTQYFGPGTRLTVL.